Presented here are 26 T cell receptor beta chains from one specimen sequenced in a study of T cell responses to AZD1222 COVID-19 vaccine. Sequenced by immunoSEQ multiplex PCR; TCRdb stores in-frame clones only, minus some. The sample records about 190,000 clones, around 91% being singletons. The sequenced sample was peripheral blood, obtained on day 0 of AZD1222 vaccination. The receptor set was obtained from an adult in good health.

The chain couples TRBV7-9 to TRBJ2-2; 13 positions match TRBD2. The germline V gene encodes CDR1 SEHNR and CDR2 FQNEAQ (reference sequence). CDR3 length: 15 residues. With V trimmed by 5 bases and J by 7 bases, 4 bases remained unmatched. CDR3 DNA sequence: TGTGCCAGCAGCCGACTAGCGGGGGGAATCGGGGAGCTGTTTTTT. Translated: CASSRLAGGIGELFF.

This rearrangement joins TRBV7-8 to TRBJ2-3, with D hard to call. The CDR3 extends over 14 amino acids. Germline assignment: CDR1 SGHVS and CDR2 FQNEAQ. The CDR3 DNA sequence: TGTGTCCGAAAGCCGGGTCCAGTTACAGATACGCAGTATTTT. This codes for CVRKPGPVTDTQYF. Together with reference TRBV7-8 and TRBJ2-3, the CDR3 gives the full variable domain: GAGVSQSPRYKVAKRGQDVALRCDPISGHVSLFWYQQALGQGPEFLTYFQNEAQLDKSGLPSDRFFAERPEGSVSTLKIQRTQQEDSAVYLCVRKPGPVTDTQYFGPGTRLTVL.

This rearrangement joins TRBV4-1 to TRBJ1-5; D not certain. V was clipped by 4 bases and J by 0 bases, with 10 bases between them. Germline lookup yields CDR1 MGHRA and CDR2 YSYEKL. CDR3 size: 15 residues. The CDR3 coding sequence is TGCGCCAGCAGCCGCCAAGGGCATAGCAATCAGCCCCAGCATTTT. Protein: CASSRQGHSNQPQHF.

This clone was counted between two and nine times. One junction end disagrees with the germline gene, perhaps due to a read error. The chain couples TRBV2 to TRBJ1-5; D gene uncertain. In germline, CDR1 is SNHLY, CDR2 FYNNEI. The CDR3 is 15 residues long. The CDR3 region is CASREGSFFTVAQHF. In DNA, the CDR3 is TGTGCCAGCAGGGAAGGGTCATTTTTTACCGTGGCCCAGCATTTT.

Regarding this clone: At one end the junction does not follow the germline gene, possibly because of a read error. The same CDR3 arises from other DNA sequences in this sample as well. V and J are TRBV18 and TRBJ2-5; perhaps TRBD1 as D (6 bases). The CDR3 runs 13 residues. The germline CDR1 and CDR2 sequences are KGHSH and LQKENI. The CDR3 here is CASSPQGGETQYF. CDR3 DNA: TGTGCCAGCTCCCCACAGGGTGGGGAGACCCAGTACTTC.

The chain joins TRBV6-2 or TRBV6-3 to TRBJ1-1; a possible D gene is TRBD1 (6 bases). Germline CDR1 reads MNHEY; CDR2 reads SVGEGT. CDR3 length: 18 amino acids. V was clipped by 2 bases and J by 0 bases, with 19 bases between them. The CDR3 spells CASSYPMVTGTLNTEAFF. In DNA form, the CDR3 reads TGTGCCAGCAGTTACCCCATGGTCACCGGGACATTGAACACTGAAGCTTTCTTT.

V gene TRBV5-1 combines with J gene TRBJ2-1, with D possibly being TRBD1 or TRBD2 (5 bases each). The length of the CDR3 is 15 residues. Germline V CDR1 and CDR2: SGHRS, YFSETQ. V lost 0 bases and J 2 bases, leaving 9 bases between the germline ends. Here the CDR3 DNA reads TGCGCCAGCAGCTTGGTGGGGGTGCCCTACAATGAGCAGTTCTTC. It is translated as CASSLVGVPYNEQFF.

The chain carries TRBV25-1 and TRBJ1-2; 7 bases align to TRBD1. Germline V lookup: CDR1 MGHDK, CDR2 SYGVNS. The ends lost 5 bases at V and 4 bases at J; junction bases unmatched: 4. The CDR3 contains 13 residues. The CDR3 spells CASSRRQGYGYTF. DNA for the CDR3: TGTGCCAGCAGTCGCCGACAGGGCTATGGCTACACCTTC.

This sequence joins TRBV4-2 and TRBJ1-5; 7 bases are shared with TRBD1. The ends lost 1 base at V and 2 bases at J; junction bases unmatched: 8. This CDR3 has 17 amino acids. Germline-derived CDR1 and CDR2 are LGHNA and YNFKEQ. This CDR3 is CASSQVAGTVGNQPQHF. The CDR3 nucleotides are TGTGCCAGCAGCCAAGTCGCCGGGACAGTTGGCAATCAGCCCCAGCATTTT.

Here the CDR3 reads CASTGQGALSTGELFF. The CDR3 DNA reads TGTGCCAGCACGGGACAGGGGGCGCTGAGTACCGGGGAGCTGTTTTTT. V usage is TRBV9 and J usage is TRBJ2-2, with TRBD1 matching over 12 bases. Germline V gives CDR1 SGDLS, CDR2 YYNGEE. This CDR3 comprises 16 residues. Germline trimming cut 6 bases from V and 5 bases from J; bases unmatched to any gene: 8.

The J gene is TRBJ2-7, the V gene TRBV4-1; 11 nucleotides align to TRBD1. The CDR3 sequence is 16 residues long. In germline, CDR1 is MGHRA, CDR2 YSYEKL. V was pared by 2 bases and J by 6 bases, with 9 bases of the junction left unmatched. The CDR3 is CASSQKCGQGAFEQYV. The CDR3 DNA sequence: TGCGCCAGCAGCCAAAAGTGCGGACAGGGGGCGTTCGAGCAGTACGTC.

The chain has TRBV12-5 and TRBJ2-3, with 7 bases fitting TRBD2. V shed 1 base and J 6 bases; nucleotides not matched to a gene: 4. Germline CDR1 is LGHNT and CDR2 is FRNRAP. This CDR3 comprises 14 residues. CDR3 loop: CASGLGMREDTQYF. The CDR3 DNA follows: TGTGCTAGTGGTTTGGGAATGCGGGAGGATACGCAGTATTTT.

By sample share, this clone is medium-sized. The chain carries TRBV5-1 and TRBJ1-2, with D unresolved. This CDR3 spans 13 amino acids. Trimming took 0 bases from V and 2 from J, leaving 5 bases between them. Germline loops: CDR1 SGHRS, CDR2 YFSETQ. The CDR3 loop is CASSLGQNYGYTF. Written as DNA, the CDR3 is TGCGCCAGCAGCTTGGGACAAAACTATGGCTACACCTTC.

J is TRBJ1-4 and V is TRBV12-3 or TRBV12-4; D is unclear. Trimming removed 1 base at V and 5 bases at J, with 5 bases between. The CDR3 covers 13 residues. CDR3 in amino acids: CASSLGGNEKLFF. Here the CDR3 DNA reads TGTGCCAGCAGTTTAGGAGGCAATGAAAAACTGTTTTTT.

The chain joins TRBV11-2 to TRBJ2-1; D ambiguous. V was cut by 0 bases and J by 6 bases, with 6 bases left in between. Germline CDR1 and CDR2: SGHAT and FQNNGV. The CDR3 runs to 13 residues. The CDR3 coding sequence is TGTGCCAGCAGCTTAGAGTCCATCAATGAGCAGTTCTTC. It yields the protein CASSLESINEQFF.

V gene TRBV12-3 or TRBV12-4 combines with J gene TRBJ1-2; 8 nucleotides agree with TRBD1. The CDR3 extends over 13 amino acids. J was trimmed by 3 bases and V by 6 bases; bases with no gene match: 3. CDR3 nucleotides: TGTGCCAGCAGCGAGGACAGGGACTATGGCTACACCTTC. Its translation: CASSEDRDYGYTF.

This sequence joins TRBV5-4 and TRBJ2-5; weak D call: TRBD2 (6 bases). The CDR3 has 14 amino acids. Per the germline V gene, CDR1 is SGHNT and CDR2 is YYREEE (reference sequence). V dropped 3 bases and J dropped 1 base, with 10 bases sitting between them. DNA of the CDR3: TGTGCCAGCAGCTCGGACTACCGCCAAGAGACCCAGTACTTC. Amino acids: CASSSDYRQETQYF.

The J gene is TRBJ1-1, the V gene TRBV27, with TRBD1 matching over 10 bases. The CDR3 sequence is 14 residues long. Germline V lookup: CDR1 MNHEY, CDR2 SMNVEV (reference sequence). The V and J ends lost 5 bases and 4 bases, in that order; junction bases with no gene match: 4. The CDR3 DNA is TGTGCCAGCAGTGGGGGACAGGGGAGCACTGAAGCTTTCTTT. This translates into CASSGGQGSTEAFF.

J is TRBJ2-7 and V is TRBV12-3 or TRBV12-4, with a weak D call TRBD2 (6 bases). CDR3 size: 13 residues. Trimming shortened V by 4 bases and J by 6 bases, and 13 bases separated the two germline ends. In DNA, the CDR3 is TGTGCCAGCAGTTCTCCGGGCGGGGTCGAGCAGTACTTC. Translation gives CASSSPGGVEQYF.

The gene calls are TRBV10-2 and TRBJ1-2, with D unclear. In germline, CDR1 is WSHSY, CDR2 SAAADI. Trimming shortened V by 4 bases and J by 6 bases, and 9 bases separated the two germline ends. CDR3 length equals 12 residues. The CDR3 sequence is CASSVTEDGYTF. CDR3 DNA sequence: TGCGCCAGCAGTGTAACGGAAGATGGCTACACCTTC.

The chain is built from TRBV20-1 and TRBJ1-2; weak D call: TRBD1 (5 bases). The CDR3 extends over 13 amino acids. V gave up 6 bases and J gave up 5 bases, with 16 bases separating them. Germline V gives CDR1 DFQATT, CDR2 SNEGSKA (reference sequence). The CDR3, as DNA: TGCAGTGCGAGTCAGGGAACGGAGTATGGCTACACCTTC. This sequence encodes CSASQGTEYGYTF.

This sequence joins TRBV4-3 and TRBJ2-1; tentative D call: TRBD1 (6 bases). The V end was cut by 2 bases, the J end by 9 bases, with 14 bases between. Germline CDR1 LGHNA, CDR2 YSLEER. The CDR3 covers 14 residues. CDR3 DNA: TGCGCCAGCAGCCAATCTTTGACAGGCAGTGAGCAGTTCTTC. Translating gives CASSQSLTGSEQFF.

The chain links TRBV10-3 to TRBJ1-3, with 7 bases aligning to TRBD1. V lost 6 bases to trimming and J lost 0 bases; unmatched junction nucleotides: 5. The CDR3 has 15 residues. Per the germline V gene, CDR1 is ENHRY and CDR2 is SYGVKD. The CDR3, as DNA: TGTGCCATCAGCAACAGGGGTTCCTCTGGAAACACCATATATTTT. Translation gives CAISNRGSSGNTIYF.

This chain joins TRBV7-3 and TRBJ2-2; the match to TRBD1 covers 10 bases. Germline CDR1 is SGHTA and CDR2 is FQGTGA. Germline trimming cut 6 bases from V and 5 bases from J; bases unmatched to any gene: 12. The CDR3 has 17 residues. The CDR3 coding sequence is TGTGCCAGCAGTCGGGACAGGGGTTTACGTTGGACCGGGGAGCTGTTTTTT. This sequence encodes CASSRDRGLRWTGELFF.

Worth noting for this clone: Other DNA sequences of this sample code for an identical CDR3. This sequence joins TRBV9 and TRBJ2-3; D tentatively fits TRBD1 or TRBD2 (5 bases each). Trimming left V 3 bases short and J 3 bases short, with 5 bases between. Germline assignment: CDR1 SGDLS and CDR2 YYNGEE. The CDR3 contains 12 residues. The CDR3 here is CASSGGTDTQYF. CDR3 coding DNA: TGTGCCAGCAGCGGGGGGACAGATACGCAGTATTTT.

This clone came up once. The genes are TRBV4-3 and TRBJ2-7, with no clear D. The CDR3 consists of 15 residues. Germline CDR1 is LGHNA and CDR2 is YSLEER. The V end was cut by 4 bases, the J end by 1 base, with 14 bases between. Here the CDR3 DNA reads TGCGCCAGCAGCCTCGCACTGGCGGAATCCTACGAGCAGTACTTC. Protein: CASSLALAESYEQYF.